The T cell receptor (beta chain) under discussion was sequenced for a study of post-analysis software for immune sequencing data. General study points: Higher frequency in patients than in controls was seen for five TRBV segments, with TRBV5-6, TRBV5-1 and TRBV20-1 among them.

A single count supports this clonotype. Antigen unknown. Presence of unique molecular identifiers characterized the TCR beta cDNA libraries. A single record per CDR3 protein comes from TCRdb applying MiXCR to the PCR reads. The sample consists of about 820,000 distinct CDR3 sequences, roughly 50% of them appearing once. The CDR3 spans 15 residues. The germline V and J ends were trimmed by 2 bases and 4 bases, with 14 bases remaining between them. This TCR was sampled from a girl under 18 with multiple sclerosis. The rearrangement links TRBV12-3 or TRBV12-4 to TRBJ1-1; D is unclear. Specimen: blood. This CDR3 reads CASSLFRSLSTEAFF. Here the CDR3 DNA reads TGTGCCAGCAGTTTATTTAGGTCGCTTAGCACTGAAGCTTTCTTT.